This entry features one TCR beta chain sequence. Its specificity is unknown. The data originate from a study of PD-L1 blockade in urothelial cancer. Overall study context: Bladder-origin urothelial cancer in males covered about 90% of the 29 patients.

There are 16 residues in the CDR3. J gave up 4 bases and V 4 bases, and 4 bases lay outside the gene matches. The germline gives CDR1 SGHTA, CDR2 FQGTGA. Study results and caveats: Better progression-free and overall survival followed lower pretreatment blood clonality.

Each PCR received spiked synthetic TCR analog templates. The assay was immunoSEQ multiplex PCR, and TCRdb's table has in-frame clones only and misses some. The profile covers about 91,000 clones, with 90% to 95% appearing a single time and 7.5% to 10% taken by the ten largest. This clonotype was sampled from a man aged 60-69 years with urothelial cancer. Sample: PBMCs, taken around atezolizumab (anti-PD-L1) treatment. The chain has TRBV7-3 and TRBJ2-3; 14 bases agree with TRBD2. The CDR3 here is CASSSGLAGGPDTQYF. CDR3 sequence (DNA): TGTGCCAGCAGCTCCGGACTAGCGGGAGGCCCAGATACGCAGTATTTT.